Below, 24 T cell receptor beta chains from the same sample are listed, as sequenced in a study of blood T cell repertoires in COVID-19. Sequenced by immunoSEQ multiplex PCR; TCRdb stores in-frame clones only, minus some. The table records 140,000 or so clones, approximately 84% of them present only once. The sample was PBMCs or T cells enriched from blood (not recorded which). All receptors come from a woman in her late teens or twenties who had been exposed to COVID-19.

The chain has TRBV7-2 and TRBJ1-4, with D tentatively TRBD1 (6 bases). This CDR3 spans 16 amino acids. The V end lost 3 bases, the J end lost 7 bases, and 18 bases lay between the germline ends. Germline V gene sequence: CDR1 SGHTA, CDR2 FQGNSA. The CDR3 reads CASSLFGGGLGEKLFF. The CDR3 DNA is TGTGCCAGCAGCTTGTTTGGCGGGGGGCTTGGTGAAAAACTGTTTTTT.

This chain uses TRBV3-1 (or the pseudogene TRBV3-2) with TRBJ2-7; TRBD2 agrees at 9 bases. Per germline, CDR1 LGHDT and CDR2 YNNKEL (reference sequence). V lost 4 bases to trimming and J lost 4 bases; unmatched junction nucleotides: 11. This CDR3 contains 16 residues. The chain's CDR3 is CASSPGGSGSYYEQYF. The CDR3 bases are TGTGCCAGCAGCCCTGGGGGTAGCGGGAGTTATTACGAGCAGTACTTC.

The chain is built from TRBV5-1 and TRBJ2-5, with TRBD1 matching over 8 bases. V dropped 3 bases and J dropped 5; count of bases not matched to a gene: 9. The germline CDR1 and CDR2 sequences are SGHRS and YFSETQ. The CDR3 loop spans 15 amino acids. The CDR3 bases are TGCGCCAGCAGCTCATCCGGACAGGGCAGCGAGACCCAGTACTTC. It codes for CASSSSGQGSETQYF.

The rearrangement links TRBV11-1 to TRBJ2-1, with 14 positions matching TRBD2. CDR3 length equals 16 residues. CDR1 SGHAT and CDR2 FQDESV come from the germline V gene (reference sequence). The V and J ends lost 5 bases and 9 bases, in that order; junction bases with no gene match: 9. This CDR3 is CASSGEGLAGESEQFF. The CDR3 bases are TGTGCCAGCAGCGGGGAGGGACTAGCGGGAGAAAGTGAGCAGTTCTTC.

This clone has a single count. The gene calls are TRBV5-8 and TRBJ1-4; D is perhaps TRBD1 (6 bases). Germline CDR1 SGHTS, CDR2 YDEGEE. V gave up 4 bases and J gave up 1 base, with 11 bases separating them. This CDR3 contains 15 residues. CDR3 region: CASSPGQLTNEKLFF. The CDR3 DNA follows: TGTGCCAGCAGCCCCGGACAGCTAACTAATGAAAAACTGTTTTTT.

This clone was seen once. V is TRBV3-1 (or the pseudogene TRBV3-2) and J is TRBJ2-2; D perhaps matches TRBD2 (6 bases). Germline assignment: CDR1 LGHDT and CDR2 YNNKEL (reference sequence). Trimming cost V 1 base and J 3 bases, with 15 bases left between them. CDR3 length equals 17 residues. The CDR3 DNA reads TGTGCCAGCAGCCAAGTTCTTCTGGCGGGATACACCGGGGAGCTGTTTTTT. Translating it yields CASSQVLLAGYTGELFF.

The chain has TRBV2 and TRBJ2-3, with 8 bases matching TRBD2. Germline CDR1 SNHLY, CDR2 FYNNEI. V lost 7 bases, J lost 0 bases, and 9 bases stayed unmatched. The CDR3 has 16 amino acids. In DNA form, the CDR3 reads TGTGCCAGCACCCCGACCGGGACTAGAAGCACAGATACGCAGTATTTT. Its protein is CASTPTGTRSTDTQYF.

This chain connects TRBV6-5 to TRBJ1-2; 7 nucleotides align to TRBD1. After removal of 4 bases from V and 3 bases from J, the junction contained 8 bases not matched to a gene. Germline lookup yields CDR1 MNHEY and CDR2 SVGAGI. The CDR3 runs to 15 residues. The CDR3 DNA sequence: TGTGCCAGCAGTTCACCTAACAGGGGTGACTATGGCTACACCTTC. Protein product: CASSSPNRGDYGYTF.

Only one count was recorded for this clone. V usage is TRBV25-1 and J usage is TRBJ2-3, with 7 bases matching TRBD2. V was pared by 6 bases and J by 8 bases, with 2 bases of the junction left unmatched. The CDR3 covers 11 residues. Germline lookup yields CDR1 MGHDK and CDR2 SYGVNS. The DNA for the CDR3 is TGTGCCAGCAGCTCGGGAGGTACGCAGTATTTT. Its protein product is CASSSGGTQYF.

The chain carries TRBV28 and TRBJ1-2; no definite D call. This CDR3 is built from 12 residues. Germline V CDR1 and CDR2: MDHEN, SYDVKM. Deletions cut 4 bases from V and 3 bases from J, with 6 bases between. In DNA, the CDR3 is TGTGCCAGCAGTTCAGTCTACTATGGCTACACCTTC. This gives the protein CASSSVYYGYTF.

The chain carries TRBV7-9 and TRBJ2-1; 9 bases align to TRBD2. Germline V gene sequence: CDR1 SEHNR, CDR2 FQNEAQ (reference sequence). There are 15 residues in the CDR3. V lost 8 bases, J lost 4 bases, and 9 bases stayed unmatched. The CDR3 sequence is CASFLGGRGYNEQFF. The CDR3 DNA is TGTGCCAGCTTCCTAGGCGGGAGGGGATACAATGAGCAGTTCTTC. The full variable domain, completed using reference TRBV7-9 and TRBJ2-1, is DTGVSQNPRHKITKRGQNVTFRCDPISEHNRLYWYRQTLGQGPEFLTYFQNEAQLEKSRLLSDRFSAERPKGSFSTLEIQRTEQGDSAMYLCASFLGGRGYNEQFFGPGTRLTVL.

Here the CDR3 reads CASSQDPRTQYF. The CDR3, as DNA: TGTGCCAGCAGCCAAGATCCGAGGACCCAGTACTTC. This sequence joins TRBV3-1 (or the pseudogene TRBV3-2) and TRBJ2-5; D is unclear. V lost 0 bases, J lost 7 bases, and 6 bases lay in between. The CDR3 spans 12 residues. Germline assignment: CDR1 LGHDT and CDR2 YNNKEL (reference sequence).

This clone was found a few times. The chain recombines TRBV19 with TRBJ1-1; a possible D gene is TRBD1 (6 bases). There are 18 residues in the CDR3. Germline lookup yields CDR1 LNHDA and CDR2 SQIVND (reference sequence). Trimming cost V 7 bases and J 5 bases, with 29 bases left between them. As DNA, the CDR3 is TGTGCCAGTATGGACAGAATCTGGGCTGCCGAATATCGGACTGAAGCTTTCTTT. Protein: CASMDRIWAAEYRTEAFF.

The genes are TRBV7-8 and TRBJ1-1; no clear D gene. Deletions cut 0 bases from V and 4 bases from J, with 18 bases between. This CDR3 contains 17 residues. The V gene's germline CDR1 is SGHVS and CDR2 FQNEAQ. CDR3 loop: CASSLAEGSRSFTEAFF. The CDR3 nucleotides are TGTGCCAGCAGCTTAGCTGAGGGATCGCGGTCGTTCACTGAAGCTTTCTTT.

This sequence joins TRBV7-9 and TRBJ2-6; 9 bases are shared with TRBD1. Germline-derived CDR1 and CDR2 are SEHNR and FQNEAQ (reference sequence). The V segment lost 4 bases and the J segment 2 bases; nucleotides outside the gene matches: 0. The CDR3 extends over 15 amino acids. As DNA, the CDR3 is TGTGCCAGCAGCTGGACAGGGGCTGGGGCCAACGTCCTGACTTTC. Its translation: CASSWTGAGANVLTF.

This clone was picked up a small number of times. The J gene is TRBJ1-4, the V gene TRBV7-9, with 9 positions matching TRBD1. The germline V gene has CDR1 SEHNR and CDR2 FQNEAQ (reference sequence). This CDR3 is 15 amino acids long. V lost 4 bases to trimming and J lost 8 bases; unmatched junction nucleotides: 8. For the CDR3, the DNA is TGTGCCAGCAGCTCGAACAGGGGGCCAGGGGAAAAACTGTTTTTT. Translation: CASSSNRGPGEKLFF.

The table lists this clone with a few counts. The chain recombines TRBV6-5 with TRBJ1-6; TRBD1 is a possible D gene (6 bases). V dropped 4 bases and J dropped 3 bases, with 13 bases sitting between them. CDR1 and CDR2 from the germline V gene are MNHEY and SVGAGI. This CDR3 comprises 16 residues. The CDR3 protein is CASSFRSDSYNSPLHF. The CDR3 DNA reads as TGTGCCAGCAGTTTCCGATCGGACAGCTATAATTCACCCCTCCACTTT.

The chain uses TRBV5-6 and TRBJ1-5, with 7 bases matching TRBD1. From germline, CDR1 is SGHDT and CDR2 YYEEEE. The J segment lost 4 bases and the V segment lost 3 bases, leaving 13 bases of the junction unmatched. This CDR3 comprises 17 residues. The CDR3 reads CASSSSFLSGQNQPQHF. For the CDR3, the DNA is TGTGCCAGCAGCTCAAGTTTCCTGTCGGGACAGAATCAGCCCCAGCATTTT.

This clone appeared once. The chain joins TRBV27 to TRBJ1-1; maybe TRBD1 (5 bases). Trimming cost V 5 bases and J 0 bases, with 22 bases left between them. Germline values: CDR1 MNHEY, CDR2 SMNVEV (reference sequence). This CDR3 comprises 18 residues. The CDR3 spells CASSRFAGIREMNTEAFF. The CDR3 nucleotides read TGTGCCAGCAGTCGTTTCGCAGGGATTCGTGAGATGAACACTGAAGCTTTCTTT.

V is TRBV5-4 and J is TRBJ2-7, with 7 bases lining up with TRBD2. Losses at the gene ends were 1 base for V and 0 bases for J; bases not matched to a gene: 1. There are 14 residues in the CDR3. CDR1 is SGHNT and CDR2 is YYREEE in the germline V gene (reference sequence). CDR3: CASSLKRDSYEQYF. CDR3 DNA: TGTGCCAGCAGCTTGAAGCGGGACTCCTACGAGCAGTACTTC.

The rearrangement joins TRBV3-1 (or the pseudogene TRBV3-2) to TRBJ2-7, with 10 bases that match TRBD2. V lost 0 bases to trimming and J lost 4 bases; unmatched junction nucleotides: 12. Germline V gene data show CDR1 as LGHDT and CDR2 as YNNKEL (reference sequence). CDR3 length: 18 amino acids. CDR3 coding DNA: TGTGCCAGCAGCCAAGATCGTTCGACTAGCGGGCGGGAGTACGAGCAGTACTTC. Translating it yields CASSQDRSTSGREYEQYF.

CDR3 amino acids: CASSQPPTAGKQFF. In nucleotides, the CDR3 is TGTGCCAGCAGCCAACCGCCAACAGCGGGGAAGCAGTTCTTC. V usage is TRBV3-1 (or the pseudogene TRBV3-2) and J usage is TRBJ2-1, with TRBD2 identical over 7 bases. The CDR3 spans 14 residues. The germline V gene encodes CDR1 LGHDT and CDR2 YNNKEL (reference sequence). The ends lost 2 bases at V and 11 bases at J; junction bases unmatched: 9.

The chain employs TRBV5-8 and TRBJ2-1, with TRBD1 matching over 9 bases. The CDR3 extends over 15 amino acids. The germline gives CDR1 SGHTS, CDR2 YDEGEE. V trimming: 5 bases; J trimming: 2 bases; junction bases outside the gene matches: 5. The CDR3 DNA is TGTGCCAGCAGGGCCGACAGGGGGACCTACAATGAGCAGTTCTTC. Protein product: CASRADRGTYNEQFF.

The chain links TRBV2 to TRBJ2-7, with D perhaps matching TRBD2 (5 bases). Germline values: CDR1 SNHLY, CDR2 FYNNEI. Trimming left V 6 bases short and J 6 bases short, with 15 bases between. This CDR3 is 13 amino acids long. The CDR3 is CASRPRAAGEQYF. CDR3 sequence (DNA): TGTGCCAGCAGGCCCCGGGCCGCGGGCGAGCAGTACTTC.